This paragraph covers one T cell receptor (beta chain) sequence. Its antigen target is currently unknown. Within one base of it there is no much larger clone, and no base qualities were kept. These data come from a study of blood T cell repertoires in COVID-19 (dated by TCRdb to between 2020 and 2021). Context from the whole study: Samples from collaborators originated in the United States, Italy and Spain and spanned both the acute and convalescent phases of COVID-19. The prospective study material was composed of cDNA or gDNA derived from T cells, B-cell-depleted T cells, or PBMCs. Deeply sampled blood TCRbeta repertoires from subjects exposed to, actively infected with, or recovered from COVID-19 were included in the dataset. The repertoires were released in a freely available public database meant as a resource for research on the immune response to SARS-CoV-2. The samples were drawn from two sources: the first 160 participants of the ongoing ImmuneRACE study, and 1,254 subjects contributed by 6 global collaborators. Sample metadata almost always included a de-identified subject ID, COVID-19 status, age in years and sex. Where available, HLA class I and class II types were obtained from metadata supplied by the sample provider rather than from assay-based typing.

TCRbeta CDR3 regions were amplified from genomic DNA using the immunoSEQ Assay, a bias-controlled multiplex PCR. In the authors' own workflow: Nucleated cell counts per sample were estimated from amplification of reference gene primers within the assay. To quantify the absolute abundance of each unique TCRbeta CDR3 rearrangement, sequence reads were collapsed and filtered. For each sample, productive Simpson clonality was calculated as the square root of Simpson's diversity index across productive rearrangements. This is the immuneACCESS table as TCRdb keeps it, with only in-frame sequences that have V and J called. A part of the clones is gone; compared with another copy, unresolved V genes explain less than half, and the rest is unexplained. Clone size and the V and J calls come from that table; the DNA yielded D and trimming. The sample includes about 150,000 clones, with around three quarters observed a single time. Of the sample, roughly 4.3% is held by the ten largest clones.

Collaborating institutions collected whole blood in K2EDTA tubes following their own protocols. Collaborator samples were shipped for TCRbeta analysis as frozen whole blood, isolated PBMCs, or DNA extracted from either sample type. The junction carries 6 bases between V and J, which are trimmed by 1 base and 8 bases respectively. The germline V gene encodes CDR1 SGHTA and CDR2 FQGNSA. There are 12 amino acids in the CDR3, from cysteine to phenylalanine inclusive. Only the CDR3 DNA stays, 36 bases, in frame from base 1. General study outcomes and caveats: Clinical and demographic metadata were provided uncurated, with the amount varying by source and participant.

This clonotype was sampled from a man in his sixties with acute or convalescent COVID-19. Sequenced sample: peripheral blood. Recombination joined TRBV7-2 with TRBJ2-1; the D gene assignment is ambiguous. The DNA sequence reads TGTGCCAGCAGCTTAGGGGCCTATGAGCAGTTCTTC. The encoded protein is CASSLGAYEQFF. Extended through the reference TRBV7-2 and TRBJ2-1 proteins, this CDR3 yields the full variable domain: GAGVSQSPSNKVTEKGKDVELRCDPISGHTALYWYRQSLGQGLEFLIYFQGNSAPDKSGLPSDRFSAERTGGSVSTLTIQRTQQEDSAVYLCASSLGAYEQFFGPGTRLTVL.